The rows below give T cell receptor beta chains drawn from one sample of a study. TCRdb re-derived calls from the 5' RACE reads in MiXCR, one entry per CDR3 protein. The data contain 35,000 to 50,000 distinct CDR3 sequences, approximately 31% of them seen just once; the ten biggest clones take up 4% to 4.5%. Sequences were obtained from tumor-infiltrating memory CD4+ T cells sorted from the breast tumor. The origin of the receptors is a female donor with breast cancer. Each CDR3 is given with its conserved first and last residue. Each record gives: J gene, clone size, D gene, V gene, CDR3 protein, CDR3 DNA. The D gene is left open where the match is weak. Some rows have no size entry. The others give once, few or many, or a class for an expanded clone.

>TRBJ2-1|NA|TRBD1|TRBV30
CACTRTGWDEQFF
TGTGCCTGTACACGGACAGGGTGGGATGAGCAGTTCTTC
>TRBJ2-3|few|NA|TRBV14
CASSQADLNTQYF
TGTGCCAGCAGCCAAGCGGACTTGAATACGCAGTATTTT
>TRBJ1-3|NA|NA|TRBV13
CASSTPTGGGNAIYF
TGTGCCAGCAGCACCCCGACGGGGGGAGGAAACGCCATATATTTT
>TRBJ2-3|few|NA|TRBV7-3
CASSLQSSLDTQYF
TGTGCCAGCAGCTTACAGTCTAGCCTGGATACGCAGTATTTT
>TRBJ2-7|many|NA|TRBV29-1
CSGGDHYEQYF
TGCAGCGGGGGGGATCACTACGAGCAGTACTTC
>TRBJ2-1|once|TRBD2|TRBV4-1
CASNQGALAGGPGNEQFF
TGCGCCAGCAACCAAGGTGCCCTAGCGGGAGGGCCGGGGAATGAGCAGTTCTTC
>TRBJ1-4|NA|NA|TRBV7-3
CASLGTNNEKLFF
TGTGCCAGCTTAGGGACAAATAATGAAAAACTGTTTTTT
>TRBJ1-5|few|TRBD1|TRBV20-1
CSADPGQDHQPQHF
TGCAGTGCAGATCCGGGACAGGATCATCAGCCCCAGCATTTT
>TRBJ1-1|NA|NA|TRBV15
CATSREGDQAMAFF
TGTGCCACCAGCAGAGAAGGGGACCAGGCAATGGCTTTCTTT
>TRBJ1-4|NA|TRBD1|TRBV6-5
CASSFQGASNEKLFF
TGTGCCAGCAGTTTTCAGGGGGCTAGTAATGAAAAACTGTTTTTT
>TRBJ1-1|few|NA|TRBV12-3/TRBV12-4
CASSLLPQLGTEAFF
TGTGCCAGCAGTTTGTTGCCTCAACTGGGGACTGAAGCTTTCTTT
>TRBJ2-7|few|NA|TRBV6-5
CASSYSGSYEQYF
TGTGCCAGCAGTTACTCTGGGTCCTACGAGCAGTACTTC
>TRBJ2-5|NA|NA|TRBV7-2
CAGSPRAGPRETQYF
TGTGCCGGCAGCCCCCGGGCAGGCCCCCGAGAGACCCAGTACTTC
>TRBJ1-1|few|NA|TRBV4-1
CASSQDPGRYDTEAFF
TGCGCCAGCAGCCAAGATCCGGGCCGATATGACACTGAAGCTTTCTTT
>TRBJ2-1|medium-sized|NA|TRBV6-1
CASSRDPINEQFF
TGTGCCAGCAGCCGGGACCCGATCAATGAGCAGTTCTTC
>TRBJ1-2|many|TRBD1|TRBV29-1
CSVDRDRTGGYTF
TGCAGCGTTGACCGGGACAGAACCGGTGGCTACACCTTC
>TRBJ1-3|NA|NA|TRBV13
CASSTPTGGGNTIYF
TGTGCCAGCAGCACCCCGACGGGGGGAGGAAACACCATATATTTT
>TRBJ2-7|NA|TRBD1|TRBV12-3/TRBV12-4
CTSSAPGQPHEQYF
TGTACCAGCAGTGCCCCGGGACAGCCACACGAGCAGTACTTC
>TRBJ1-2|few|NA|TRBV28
CASSHRTVRAGGGYTF
TGTGCCAGCAGCCACCGGACAGTTAGAGCCGGTGGTGGCTACACCTTC
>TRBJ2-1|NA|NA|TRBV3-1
CASSRDWYNEQFF
TGTGCCAGCAGCCGAGACTGGTACAATGAGCAGTTCTTC
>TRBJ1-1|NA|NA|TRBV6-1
CASRQGGWNTEAFF
TGTGCCAGCAGACAGGGTGGGTGGAACACTGAAGCTTTCTTT
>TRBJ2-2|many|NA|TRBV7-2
CASSSYTGELFF
TGTGCCAGCAGCTCCTACACCGGGGAGCTGTTTTTT
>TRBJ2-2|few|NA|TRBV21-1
CASSPPGGFTGELFF
TGTGCCAGCAGCCCCCCGGGCGGGTTCACCGGGGAGCTGTTTTTT
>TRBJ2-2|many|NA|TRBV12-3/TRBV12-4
CASSLGTGELFF
TGTGCCAGCAGTCTAGGAACCGGGGAGCTGTTTTTT
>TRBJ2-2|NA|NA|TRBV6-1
CASRAGQSTTGELFF
TGTGCCAGCAGAGCCGGACAGAGTACTACCGGGGAGCTGTTTTTT